This passage covers 14 T cell receptor beta chains from one sample sequenced in a study of cytomegalovirus exposure and HLA in healthy donors. The PCR employed 60 Vbeta primers together with 13 Jbeta primers. The method was immunoSEQ multiplex PCR; TCRdb's version includes in-frame clones alone and lacks a portion of them. The sample shows 100,000 to 150,000 clones, over 60% of them seen only once. Source material: PBMCs. Receptors originate from a human donor in good health.

A single count supports this clone. The J gene is TRBJ2-7, the V gene TRBV9; 10 bases are a match to TRBD2. In germline, CDR1 is SGDLS, CDR2 YYNGEE. V was clipped by 4 bases and J by 2 bases; unmatched bases: 3. CDR3 length: 14 residues. In DNA form, the CDR3 reads TGTGCCAGCAGCTCTAGCGGGAGAGCCTACGAGCAGTACTTC. Amino acids: CASSSSGRAYEQYF.

V is TRBV5-4 and J is TRBJ2-2, with 10 bases identical to TRBD2. Germline CDR1 reads SGHNT; CDR2 reads YYREEE (reference sequence). The CDR3 loop spans 15 amino acids. The J segment lost 8 bases and the V segment lost 1 base, leaving 5 bases of the junction unmatched. The chain's CDR3 is CASSLPAGGPGELFF. The DNA of the CDR3 is TGTGCCAGCAGCTTGCCAGCGGGGGGGCCAGGGGAGCTGTTTTTT.

J is TRBJ1-4 and V is TRBV11-2; TRBD1 agrees at 7 bases. Trimming cost V 4 bases and J 4 bases; bases outside gene matches: 6. This CDR3 is 15 amino acids long. The germline V gene encodes CDR1 SGHAT and CDR2 FQNNGV. CDR3 sequence reads: CASSSGQAGNEKLFF. The CDR3 nucleotides read TGTGCCAGCAGCTCAGGACAGGCTGGTAATGAAAAACTGTTTTTT.

This clone was recorded a few times. J is TRBJ2-3 and V is TRBV6-6; no reliable D call. Germline assignment: CDR1 MNHNY and CDR2 SVGAGI (reference sequence). The CDR3 is 10 residues long. Trimming removed 6 bases from V and 4 bases from J, with 2 bases in between. CDR3 DNA: TGTGCCAGCAGCTCAGATACGCAGTATTTT. This codes for CASSSDTQYF.

This chain links TRBV30 with TRBJ1-5, with 8 bases identical to TRBD1. Trimming at V came to 1 base and at J to 7 bases, leaving 3 bases not matched to a gene. CDR1 and CDR2 from the germline V gene are GTSNPN and SVGIG (reference sequence). The CDR3 is 13 residues long. The CDR3 sequence: CAWSAGGEQPQHF. The CDR3 DNA reads as TGTGCCTGGAGTGCAGGGGGCGAACAGCCCCAGCATTTT.

This clone has just one count. The V and J genes are TRBV28 and TRBJ2-5; maybe TRBD1 (6 bases). The V gene's germline CDR1 is MDHEN and CDR2 SYDVKM. This CDR3 has 16 residues. Deletions cut 1 base from V and 3 bases from J, with 15 bases between. This CDR3 is CASSLFLRQAEETQYF. In DNA, the CDR3 is TGTGCCAGCAGTTTATTTCTACGACAGGCCGAAGAGACCCAGTACTTC. The full variable domain, rest sourced from reference TRBV28 and TRBJ2-5, is DVKVTQSSRYLVKRTGEKVFLECVQDMDHENMFWYRQDPGLGLRLIYFSYDVKMKEKGDIPEGYSVSREKKERFSLILESASTNQTSMYLCASSLFLRQAEETQYFGPGTRLLVL.

The chain combines TRBV7-2 with TRBJ2-4, with 7 nucleotides matching TRBD1. The J segment lost 10 bases and the V segment lost 3 bases, leaving 9 bases of the junction unmatched. Germline CDR1 reads SGHTA; CDR2 reads FQGNSA. This CDR3 contains 14 residues. The CDR3 DNA reads as TGTGCCAGCAGCTTTGAACAGGGGATGGGAATTCAGTACTTC. Residues: CASSFEQGMGIQYF.

J is TRBJ1-6 and V is TRBV7-9; D is unclear. This CDR3 region has 14 residues. Germline CDR1 is SEHNR and CDR2 is FQNEAQ (reference sequence). Trimming took off 1 base at V and 7 bases at J, with 8 bases between the two ends. The CDR3 loop reads CASSLVGLNSPLHF. The CDR3 DNA sequence: TGTGCCAGCAGCTTAGTTGGACTAAATTCACCCCTCCACTTT.

The chain recombines TRBV5-4 with TRBJ2-4, with D possibly TRBD2 on 6 matching bases. Trimming stripped 4 bases from V and 6 bases from J, with 17 bases between. The CDR3 is 15 residues long. Germline V CDR1 and CDR2: SGHNT, YYREEE (reference sequence). The DNA of the CDR3 is TGTGCCAGCAGCCGGTTCGGGACTGGCCCAAACATTCAGTACTTC. Protein product: CASSRFGTGPNIQYF.

For the CDR3, the DNA is TGCGCCAGCAGCTTGGCCCTTGTGAGCGGGAGGTCCTACGAGCAGTACTTC. It yields the protein CASSLALVSGRSYEQYF. The chain employs TRBV5-1 and TRBJ2-7; 9 nucleotides agree with TRBD2. This CDR3 region has 17 residues. Germline V lookup: CDR1 SGHRS, CDR2 YFSETQ. V lost 0 bases and J lost 1; bases outside the gene matches: 8.

This chain uses TRBV5-4 with TRBJ2-1; 10 bases are a match to TRBD2. The CDR3 has 17 residues. Germline values: CDR1 SGHNT, CDR2 YYREEE (reference sequence). The trim removed 0 bases at V and 6 bases at J, leaving 9 bases unmatched. CDR3 DNA: TGTGCCAGCAGCTTGGGGGCCGGGACTAGCGTCCTCAATGAGCAGTTCTTC. Translation gives CASSLGAGTSVLNEQFF. Full variable domain (rest looked up from reference TRBV5-4 and TRBJ2-1): ETGVTQSPTHLIKTRGQQVTLRCSSQSGHNTVSWYQQALGQGPQFIFQYYREEENGRGNFPPRFSGLQFPNYSSELNVNALELDDSALYLCASSLGAGTSVLNEQFFGPGTRLTVL.

V gene TRBV5-1 combines with J gene TRBJ2-1; tentative D call: TRBD2 (8 bases). Per germline, CDR1 SGHRS and CDR2 YFSETQ. V was pared by 3 bases and J by 8 bases, with 30 bases between. The CDR3 contains 19 residues. CDR3 sequence (DNA): TGCGCCAGCAGCTCAGGGAGGGGGCTAGCGGGTGCCGCGGCGGATGAGCAGTTCTTC. Translated, it gives CASSSGRGLAGAAADEQFF. The complete variable domain, with remaining parts taken from reference TRBV5-1 and TRBJ2-1, reads KAGVTQTPRYLIKTRGQQVTLSCSPISGHRSVSWYQQTPGQGLQFLFEYFSETQRNKGNFPGRFSGRQFSNSRSEMNVSTLELGDSALYLCASSSGRGLAGAAADEQFFGPGTRLTVL.

This chain connects TRBV6-5 to TRBJ1-1; D gene unclear. The CDR3 runs 14 residues. The germline V gene has CDR1 MNHEY and CDR2 SVGAGI. Between the trimmed V and J ends, which lost 10 bases and 1 base, there was a span of 16 bases. The CDR3 is CATRRRVRNTEAFF. The CDR3 DNA follows: TGTGCCACCCGCCGCCGGGTACGGAACACTGAAGCTTTCTTT.

As DNA, the CDR3 is TGTGCCATCAGAGGACTAGACAATGAGCAGTTCTTC. It is translated as CAIRGLDNEQFF. The chain uses TRBV10-3 and TRBJ2-1; 7 nucleotides line up with TRBD2. The V segment lost 6 bases and the J segment 5 bases; nucleotides outside the gene matches: 1. The CDR3 loop spans 12 amino acids. Germline CDR1 and CDR2: ENHRY and SYGVKD.